Below, 24 T cell receptor beta chains from the same sample are listed, as sequenced in a study of monozygotic twins with inflammatory bowel disease. No DNA is given; TCRdb re-called the 5' RACE reads and lists each CDR3 protein once. The sample table includes fewer than 200,000 distinct CDR3 sequences. Material: blood. These TCRs come from a human donor with ulcerative colitis or Crohn's disease, or a healthy co-twin of an affected twin (not recorded which).

The CDR3 here is CASSPGTRRPSYEQYF. The genes are TRBV12-3 or TRBV12-4 and TRBJ2-7; TCRdb's D call of TRBD1 is untestable without DNA. This CDR3 region has 16 residues.

This chain connects TRBV28 to TRBJ2-4; TCRdb reports TRBD1, a call that lacks DNA to check it against. Per germline, CDR1 MDHEN and CDR2 SYDVKM. The CDR3 spans 15 residues. The chain's CDR3 is CASTNDPDGENIQYF.

The V call is TRBV5-1, the J call TRBJ2-7; absent DNA, TCRdb's TRBD2 call cannot be checked. This CDR3 has 13 residues. The V gene's germline CDR1 is SGHRS and CDR2 YFSETQ. CDR3 loop: CASTSSVSYEQYF.

The chain uses TRBV20-1 and TRBJ2-7; the TCRdb D gene call, TRBD2, has no DNA to confirm it. CDR1 is DFQATT, CDR2 SNEGSKA, per germline (reference sequence). The CDR3 totals 18 residues. The CDR3 reads CSARDQSGRDGKSYEQYF.

This chain links TRBV20-1 with TRBJ2-1. CDR1 and CDR2 from the germline V gene are DFQATT and SNEGSKA (reference sequence). The CDR3 runs 12 residues. The CDR3 protein is CSASLIYNEQFF.

The CDR3 reads CAIRAAGADEQYF. The chain couples TRBV10-3 to TRBJ2-7; TCRdb indicates TRBD1, and absent DNA this call remains unverified. CDR3 length: 13 residues. Germline loops: CDR1 ENHRY, CDR2 SYGVKD.

J is TRBJ1-5 and V is TRBV19; TCRdb lists TRBD1, though no DNA is available to test this call. In germline, CDR1 is LNHDA, CDR2 SQIVND (reference sequence). This CDR3 contains 16 residues. The CDR3 here is CASSRQGGIENQPQHF.

The chain combines TRBV12-3 or TRBV12-4 with TRBJ2-1. This CDR3 contains 13 residues. This CDR3 reads CASSLDTDNEQFF.

V usage is TRBV12-3 or TRBV12-4 and J usage is TRBJ2-6. The CDR3 sequence is 15 residues long. The chain's CDR3 is CASDDPVAGANVLTF.

The chain carries TRBV6-6 and TRBJ1-6. The CDR3 is 13 amino acids. Germline-derived CDR1 and CDR2 are MNHNY and SVGAGI (reference sequence). The CDR3 reads CAIRGIYNSPLHF.

This chain links TRBV7-2 with TRBJ1-5. Germline V CDR1 and CDR2: SGHTA, FQGNSA. The CDR3 runs 13 residues. CDR3 loop: CASTRSQYQPQHF.

The chain employs TRBV20-1 and TRBJ2-1; TCRdb returns TRBD2, unconfirmable since there is no DNA. CDR1 is DFQATT, CDR2 SNEGSKA, per germline (reference sequence). The CDR3 sequence is 16 residues long. CDR3 protein: CSARVPGLAVEDEQFF.

This chain uses TRBV27 with TRBJ1-1; the D gene TCRdb calls, TRBD1, cannot be checked with no DNA. This CDR3 has 12 residues. Germline-derived CDR1 and CDR2 are MNHEY and SMNVEV (reference sequence). The CDR3 loop reads CATSDRGIGAFF.

The chain has TRBV3-1 and TRBJ2-7; without DNA, the TCRdb call of TRBD1 cannot be checked. The CDR3 spans 13 residues. Germline V gene lookup returns CDR1 LGHDT and CDR2 YNNKEL (reference sequence). The CDR3 is CASSQDGRYEQYF.

The rearrangement joins TRBV7-3 to TRBJ2-3; TCRdb's D gene call, TRBD2, goes unchecked for lack of DNA. CDR3 length equals 16 residues. Germline V lookup: CDR1 SGHTA, CDR2 FQGTGA. The CDR3 sequence: CASSSSGITPGDTQYF.

V and J are TRBV6-5 and TRBJ1-2; the TRBD1 assignment by TCRdb is unverifiable without DNA. The CDR3 has 16 residues. CDR1 and CDR2 from the germline V gene are MNHEY and SVGAGI. The CDR3 here is CASSYPIGTGDHGYTF.

V gene TRBV7-2 combines with J gene TRBJ2-3; the D call of TRBD1 rests on TCRdb alone, since no DNA is present to check it. This CDR3 region has 14 residues. Germline lookup yields CDR1 SGHTA and CDR2 FQGNSA. The CDR3 protein is CASTKDRGTDTQYF.

This chain uses TRBV28 with TRBJ2-5; TCRdb names TRBD1, which stays unverified in the absence of DNA. This CDR3 comprises 12 residues. Germline V gene data show CDR1 as MDHEN and CDR2 as SYDVKM. Here the CDR3 reads CASSFGTGYQYF.

This chain connects TRBV6-5 to TRBJ1-2; the D call from TCRdb, TRBD1, cannot be confirmed without DNA. From germline, CDR1 is MNHEY and CDR2 SVGAGI. The CDR3 runs 11 residues. CDR3 residues: CASKDRGGYTF.

The genes are TRBV7-9 and TRBJ2-7; TCRdb's D call of TRBD1 is untestable without DNA. The germline V gene encodes CDR1 SEHNR and CDR2 FQNEAQ (reference sequence). The CDR3 has 12 residues. This CDR3 reads CASSFGINEQYF. Together with reference TRBV7-9 and TRBJ2-7, the CDR3 gives the full variable domain: DTGVSQNPRHKITKRGQNVTFRCDPISEHNRLYWYRQTLGQGPEFLTYFQNEAQLEKSRLLSDRFSAERPKGSFSTLEIQRTEQGDSAMYLCASSFGINEQYFGPGTRLTVT.

The V call is TRBV5-1, the J call TRBJ2-7; TCRdb's assignment of TRBD1 cannot be checked, as there is no DNA. The germline V gene has CDR1 SGHRS and CDR2 YFSETQ. There are 13 residues in the CDR3. CDR3 in amino acids: CASSSKGWSEQYF.

The chain combines TRBV7-2 with TRBJ1-6; TCRdb's D call, TRBD1, is unchecked because there is no DNA. Germline CDR1 SGHTA, CDR2 FQGNSA. The CDR3 spans 14 residues. CDR3 sequence: CASSSGQGGSPLHF.

This chain connects TRBV10-3 to TRBJ1-1. CDR1 is ENHRY and CDR2 is SYGVKD in the germline V gene. CDR3 length: 15 amino acids. The CDR3 loop is CAISAIGGVDTEAFF.

J is TRBJ2-1 and V is TRBV20-1; absent DNA, TCRdb's TRBD1 call cannot be checked. The CDR3 extends over 17 amino acids. Germline CDR1 reads DFQATT; CDR2 reads SNEGSKA (reference sequence). The CDR3 sequence: CSARDTRPALTYNEQFF.